What follows is one T cell receptor (beta chain) and its context. V shed 2 bases, J shed 7 bases, and the junction held 4 bases outside the gene matches. This CDR3 has 14 residues. The V gene's germline CDR1 is MNHNS and CDR2 SASEGT. This specimen comes from a study of blood T cell repertoires in COVID-19. Study background: COVID-19 samples, acute and convalescent, were from the United States, Italy and Spain.

In the source study's methods: For nucleated cells, counts were estimated from reference gene primer amplification. Produced via immunoSEQ multiplex PCR; TCRdb's table is partial and in-frame only. That table supplies the V and J calls and clone size; D and trimming were determined from the DNA. Of under 200,000 clones in the sample, about four fifths were seen once. Sequencing was done on a sample of PBMCs or T cells enriched from blood (not recorded which). This sequence was found in a man in his fifties or sixties who had recovered from COVID-19. The gene calls are TRBV6-1 and TRBJ1-5, with TRBD1 matching 8 bases. The CDR3 region has the DNA TGTGCCAGCAGTGAAAGGACAGGGAACCAGCCCCAGCATTTT. This gives the protein CASSERTGNQPQHF.